This record looks at one TCR beta chain sequence and its context. No cognate antigen has been identified for it. Within one base of it there is no much larger clone, and no base qualities were kept. One collaborating source in Seattle enrolled patients during active infection and followed them longitudinally through the course of disease. Each collaborating institution followed its own protocols to collect whole blood in K2EDTA tubes. For TCRbeta analysis, collaborators shipped samples in one of three forms: frozen whole blood, isolated PBMCs, or DNA extracted from either of those sample types. The immunoSEQ Assay, a bias-controlled multiplex PCR, was used to amplify TCRbeta CDR3 regions from genomic DNA. Under the source paper's analysis protocol: Nucleated cell counts per sample were estimated from amplification of reference gene primers within the assay. Sequence reads were collapsed and filtered to measure the absolute abundance of every unique TCRbeta CDR3 rearrangement. For each sample, productive Simpson clonality was calculated as the square root of Simpson's diversity index across productive rearrangements. The clones in this table, taken by TCRdb from immuneACCESS, are in-frame only. Not every clone is retained; where verified, under half of the shortfall comes from an unresolved V gene, and the cause of the rest is unknown. The DNA was the basis for D and trimming; V, J and clone size are from that table. The sample includes 100,000 to 150,000 clones, with approximately 90% observed a single time. Of the sample, about 4.4% falls within the top ten clones.

The data were taken from a study of blood T cell repertoires in COVID-19 (dated by TCRdb to the early 2020s). With respect to the entire study: Samples from collaborators originated in the United States, Italy and Spain and spanned both the acute and convalescent phases of COVID-19. The material from the prospective study consisted of cDNA or gDNA derived from T cells, B-cell-depleted T cells, or PBMCs. Deeply sampled blood TCRbeta repertoires from subjects exposed to, actively infected with, or recovered from COVID-19 were included in the dataset. The repertoires were released in a freely available public database meant as a resource for research on the immune response to SARS-CoV-2. The samples were drawn from two sources: the first 160 participants of the ongoing ImmuneRACE study, and 1,000 to 1,500 subjects contributed by 6 global collaborators. The sample metadata nearly always contained a de-identified subject ID, COVID-19 status, age in years and sex. Where available, HLA class I and class II types were obtained from metadata supplied by the sample provider rather than from assay-based typing. General study outcomes and caveats: Clinical and demographic metadata were provided uncurated, with the amount varying by source and participant.

CDR3 length: 15 amino acids, cysteine to phenylalanine. The sequence is cut down to CDR3 DNA, 45 bases in frame from base 1. The germline V gene provides CDR1 ENHRY and CDR2 SYGVKD. The junction carries 7 bases between V and J, which are trimmed by 0 bases and 2 bases respectively. Specimen: peripheral blood. The sequence was obtained from a man between 60 and 70 years old with COVID-19, enrolled during active disease. The sequence is built from TRBV10-3 and TRBJ2-2; the D segment could be TRBD2, given 6 matching bases. The CDR3 sequence is CAISESGGNTGELFF. The DNA sequence is given as TGTGCCATCAGTGAGTCGGGGGGTAACACCGGGGAGCTGTTTTTT.